One sample yielded the 26 T cell receptor beta chains listed below, sequenced in a study of blood T cell repertoires in COVID-19. Clones were read by immunoSEQ multiplex PCR, and TCRdb kept only the in-frame ones, dropping some. The sample has hundreds of thousands of clones, around 90% seen once. The sequenced material came from PBMCs or T cells enriched from blood (not recorded which). These receptors were obtained from a woman between 50 and 59 years old who had recovered from COVID-19.

The V gene is TRBV6-1, the J gene TRBJ1-2; 9 bases line up with TRBD1. V lost 0 bases and J lost 8; bases outside the gene matches: 4. The CDR3 consists of 14 residues. CDR1 is MNHNS and CDR2 is SASEGT in the germline V gene. In DNA form, the CDR3 reads TGTGCCAGCAGTGAAGCACGGACAGGGGCCGGCTACACCTTC. This codes for CASSEARTGAGYTF.

V usage is TRBV5-1 and J usage is TRBJ2-1; 12 nucleotides agree with TRBD2. This CDR3 has 16 residues. CDR1 and CDR2 (germline): SGHRS, YFSETQ. With V trimmed by 4 bases and J by 6 bases, 8 bases remained unmatched. The DNA of the CDR3 is TGCGCCAGCAGCCCCTTACTAGCGGGAGGCCCCAATGAGCAGTTCTTC. Protein sequence: CASSPLLAGGPNEQFF.

The genes are TRBV6-1 and TRBJ2-7; D unresolved. Between the trimmed V and J ends, which lost 3 bases and 2 bases, there was a span of 5 bases. The CDR3 contains 12 residues. In germline, CDR1 is MNHNS, CDR2 SASEGT. CDR3 protein: CASSEFTYEQYF. The CDR3 DNA sequence: TGTGCCAGCAGTGAGTTTACCTACGAGCAGTACTTC.

This clone was seen only once. This chain joins TRBV5-6 and TRBJ1-5; D gene unclear. The V end lost 1 base, the J end lost 5 bases, and 19 bases lay between the germline ends. This CDR3 region has 17 residues. Germline lookup yields CDR1 SGHDT and CDR2 YYEEEE. Here the CDR3 reads CASSLSGSFRGHQPQHF. CDR3 DNA sequence: TGTGCCAGCAGCTTGTCCGGGAGTTTCCGAGGTCATCAGCCCCAGCATTTT.

This clone was seen more than once but under ten times. This chain connects TRBV6-6 to TRBJ1-2; maybe TRBD1 (6 bases). Germline V gene data show CDR1 as MNHNY and CDR2 as SVGAGI (reference sequence). Trimming left V 6 bases short and J 11 bases short, with 28 bases between. The CDR3 runs 16 residues. The CDR3 nucleotides read TGTGCCAGCAGCCGAGATCACCCGGGACAAACGGGTGGGTACACCTTC. Protein: CASSRDHPGQTGGYTF.

The chain employs TRBV7-8 and TRBJ1-2; possible D gene TRBD1, 5 bases. V lost 0 bases to trimming and J lost 5 bases, with 7 bases between them. Germline CDR1 and CDR2: SGHVS and FQNEAQ. The CDR3 contains 13 residues. In nucleotides, the CDR3 is TGTGCCAGCAGCTTAGCTAGACAGTATGGCTACACCTTC. Its protein is CASSLARQYGYTF.

This rearrangement joins TRBV11-2 to TRBJ1-1; D is unresolved. Germline CDR1 reads SGHAT; CDR2 reads FQNNGV. V lost 1 base and J 4 bases, leaving 7 bases between the germline ends. This CDR3 is built from 13 residues. Written as DNA, the CDR3 is TGTGCCAGCAGCTTAGGGGAGGGCACTGAAGCTTTCTTT. Protein: CASSLGEGTEAFF.

On this clone itself: The sample holds other DNA sequences that translate to the same CDR3. The J gene is TRBJ2-3, the V gene TRBV2, with 12 bases matching TRBD2. The ends lost 2 bases at V and 3 bases at J; junction bases unmatched: 0. Germline CDR1 and CDR2: SNHLY and FYNNEI. This CDR3 has 15 residues. CDR3 region: CASSELAGGTDTQYF. Here the CDR3 DNA reads TGTGCCAGCAGTGAACTAGCGGGAGGGACAGATACGCAGTATTTT.

J is TRBJ1-3 and V is TRBV7-2; D remains ambiguous. The CDR3 spans 14 residues. V was trimmed by 1 base and J by 0 bases, leaving 4 bases between them. CDR1 is SGHTA, CDR2 FQGNSA, per germline. The CDR3 DNA reads TGTGCCAGCAGCTTAGACACCTCTGGAAACACCATATATTTT. It is translated as CASSLDTSGNTIYF.

The rearrangement uses TRBV7-8 and TRBJ2-1; 8 bases fit TRBD2. The CDR3 loop spans 15 amino acids. Germline assignment: CDR1 SGHVS and CDR2 FQNEAQ. Trimming at V came to 5 bases and at J to 3 bases, leaving 6 bases not matched to a gene. CDR3 protein: CASSVTGTSYNEQFF. The CDR3 DNA reads TGTGCCAGCAGCGTCACCGGGACTAGCTACAATGAGCAGTTCTTC.

The J gene is TRBJ2-1, the V gene TRBV27, with TRBD2 identical over 8 bases. CDR1 is MNHEY, CDR2 SMNVEV, per germline (reference sequence). The CDR3 contains 16 residues. V lost 5 bases and J lost 0; bases outside the gene matches: 6. The CDR3 spells CASSVTGTSSYNEQFF. CDR3 DNA: TGTGCCAGCAGTGTAACCGGGACTAGCTCCTACAATGAGCAGTTCTTC.

The chain uses TRBV5-1 and TRBJ1-4, with D maybe TRBD1 (6 bases). The CDR3 is made up of 15 amino acids. V gave up 4 bases and J gave up 4 bases, with 14 bases separating them. Germline CDR1 SGHRS, CDR2 YFSETQ. The CDR3: CASSVNRAGNEKLFF. The CDR3 coding sequence is TGCGCCAGCAGCGTTAACAGGGCTGGTAATGAAAAACTGTTTTTT.

J is TRBJ1-2 and V is TRBV6-5; 10 bases fit TRBD1. CDR1 MNHEY and CDR2 SVGAGI come from the germline V gene. The ends lost 3 bases at V and 3 bases at J; junction bases unmatched: 4. The CDR3 runs to 15 residues. The CDR3 bases are TGTGCCAGCAGTTATGCCGGGACAGGGGACTATGGCTACACCTTC. Encoded protein: CASSYAGTGDYGYTF.

The rearrangement links TRBV10-3 to TRBJ2-1; D is ambiguous. V dropped 4 bases and J dropped 6 bases, with 7 bases sitting between them. The CDR3 consists of 12 residues. The germline V gene encodes CDR1 ENHRY and CDR2 SYGVKD. The CDR3 DNA reads TGTGCCATCAGTGGCGATAGCAATGAGCAGTTCTTC. The encoded protein is CAISGDSNEQFF.

J is TRBJ2-2 and V is TRBV6-5; the D gene is possibly TRBD1 (6 bases). Between the trimmed V and J ends, which lost 8 bases and 2 bases, there was a span of 15 bases. The length of the CDR3 is 15 residues. CDR1 and CDR2 from the germline V gene are MNHEY and SVGAGI. This chain's CDR3 is CASRPWGTNTGELFF. The CDR3 DNA reads TGTGCCAGCCGTCCTTGGGGGACAAACACCGGGGAGCTGTTTTTT.

The gene calls are TRBV19 and TRBJ1-3; D may be TRBD1 (6 bases). V was clipped by 6 bases and J by 0 bases, with 18 bases between them. Looked up from germline, CDR1 is LNHDA and CDR2 is SQIVND (reference sequence). This CDR3 contains 17 residues. CDR3 DNA: TGTGCCAGTAGCCTCAGGGGCACCGAGATCTCTGGAAACACCATATATTTT. This translates into CASSLRGTEISGNTIYF.

The chain links TRBV3-1 (or the pseudogene TRBV3-2) to TRBJ1-4; no clear D gene. The CDR3 covers 18 residues. CDR1 and CDR2 from the germline V gene are LGHDT and YNNKEL (reference sequence). Trimming stripped 4 bases from V and 0 bases from J, with 18 bases between. CDR3 residues: CASSPRDIFRPTNEKLFF. CDR3 in DNA: TGTGCCAGCAGCCCCCGCGATATTTTTCGTCCAACTAATGAAAAACTGTTTTTT.

This clone was recorded at least ten times. CDR3 residues: CASSSLAGQSTDTQYF. The CDR3 DNA reads as TGCGCCAGCAGCTCGCTAGCGGGCCAAAGCACAGATACGCAGTATTTT. The chain links TRBV5-1 to TRBJ2-3, with 8 nucleotides matching TRBD2. V shed 3 bases, J shed 0 bases, and the junction held 6 bases outside the gene matches. Germline assignment: CDR1 SGHRS and CDR2 YFSETQ. The CDR3 has 16 residues.

The genes are TRBV5-4 and TRBJ1-2; perhaps TRBD1 as D (6 bases). V dropped 1 base and J dropped 8 bases, with 21 bases sitting between them. The germline gives CDR1 SGHNT, CDR2 YYREEE (reference sequence). The CDR3 totals 16 residues. The CDR3 here is CASSLLEGRGSRGYTF. CDR3 sequence (DNA): TGTGCCAGCAGCTTGCTCGAGGGGAGGGGGTCACGCGGCTACACCTTC.

This chain connects TRBV30 to TRBJ2-7, with 8 positions matching TRBD2. J gave up 3 bases and V 6 bases, and 10 bases lay outside the gene matches. Germline lookup yields CDR1 GTSNPN and CDR2 SVGIG (reference sequence). The length of the CDR3 is 14 residues. CDR3 sequence (DNA): TGTGCCTGCATCAAAGGGGGACTAGGCTACGAGCAGTACTTC. Residues: CACIKGGLGYEQYF.

J is TRBJ2-1 and V is TRBV25-1, with TRBD2 matching 10 bases. CDR1 is MGHDK, CDR2 SYGVNS, per germline. The CDR3 is made up of 17 amino acids. V lost 4 bases, J lost 7 bases, and 13 bases stayed unmatched. The CDR3 DNA is TGTGCCAGCAGTGGAGACCATAGCGGGAGGATTCGGAATGAGCAGTTCTTC. This codes for CASSGDHSGRIRNEQFF.

The chain carries TRBV2 and TRBJ2-5; 10 nucleotides agree with TRBD2. This CDR3 is built from 12 residues. V lost 8 bases, J lost 9 bases, and 6 bases stayed unmatched. From germline, CDR1 is SNHLY and CDR2 FYNNEI. The CDR3 here is CASSLAGEAQYF. The CDR3 DNA reads TGTGCCAGCTCCCTAGCGGGGGAGGCCCAGTACTTC.

The V and J genes are TRBV18 and TRBJ2-7, with TRBD2 matching over 12 bases. The CDR3 totals 20 residues. Germline trimming cut 4 bases from V and 3 bases from J; bases unmatched to any gene: 19. The V gene's germline CDR1 is KGHSH and CDR2 LQKENI. The CDR3 region is CASSLFSGLAGGPSSYEQYF. CDR3 nucleotide sequence: TGTGCCAGCTCACTTTTTTCCGGGCTAGCGGGAGGGCCCAGCAGCTACGAGCAGTACTTC.

The chain couples TRBV6-2 or TRBV6-3 to TRBJ2-7, with TRBD2 identical over 9 bases. The CDR3 totals 17 residues. Germline assignment: CDR1 MNHEY and CDR2 SVGEGT. The V segment lost 0 bases and the J segment 5 bases; nucleotides outside the gene matches: 11. In DNA, the CDR3 is TGTGCCAGCAGTTACTCTGCGGGAGGGCCACGGAATAACGAGCAGTACTTC. Protein: CASSYSAGGPRNNEQYF.

V usage is TRBV6-5 and J usage is TRBJ1-6, with a tentative D call TRBD1 (5 bases). In germline, CDR1 is MNHEY, CDR2 SVGAGI. The CDR3 runs 15 residues. Trimming pared 6 bases from V and 10 bases from J, leaving 19 bases between. The CDR3 sequence: CASSLKGRNESPLHF. The CDR3 DNA reads as TGTGCCAGCAGCCTTAAGGGGCGGAATGAATCACCCCTCCACTTT.

The rearrangement joins TRBV18 to TRBJ1-3, with TRBD1 as a possible D gene (5 bases). V was shortened by 6 bases and J by 4 bases, with 13 bases between the two germline ends. CDR3 length equals 14 residues. The V gene's germline CDR1 is KGHSH and CDR2 LQKENI. The CDR3 bases are TGTGCCAGCTCCCGAGCGGGGGAAGGAAACACCATATATTTT. This translates into CASSRAGEGNTIYF. Full variable domain (remainder filled in from reference TRBV18 and TRBJ1-3): NAGVMQNPRHLVRRRGQEARLRCSPMKGHSHVYWYRQLPEEGLKFMVYLQKENIIDESGMPKERFSAEFPKEGPSILRIQQVVRGDSAAYFCASSRAGEGNTIYFGEGSWLTVV.